This T cell receptor beta chain was documented in a study of T cell responses to AZD1222 COVID-19 vaccine. The CDR3 is 16 residues long. Trimming took 2 bases from V and 0 from J, leaving 10 bases between them. The germline CDR1 and CDR2 sequences are MNHEY and SVGEGT. This table comes from immunoSEQ multiplex PCR, and its TCRdb copy is limited to in-frame clones, with some not included. The repertoire includes 160,000 or so clones, 85% to 95% of them detected once, and roughly 1.6% sits in the top ten. This clone has more than one count but fewer than ten. This specimen was peripheral blood, taken 28 days after the second AZD1222 dose. The rearrangement links TRBV6-2 or TRBV6-3 to TRBJ2-2, with D possibly being TRBD2 (5 bases). The sequence was obtained from an adult who received the AZD1222 COVID-19 vaccine. The CDR3 DNA reads as TGTGCCAGCAGTTACCGGGGATCCGCGAACACCGGGGAGCTGTTTTTT. Encoded protein: CASSYRGSANTGELFF.